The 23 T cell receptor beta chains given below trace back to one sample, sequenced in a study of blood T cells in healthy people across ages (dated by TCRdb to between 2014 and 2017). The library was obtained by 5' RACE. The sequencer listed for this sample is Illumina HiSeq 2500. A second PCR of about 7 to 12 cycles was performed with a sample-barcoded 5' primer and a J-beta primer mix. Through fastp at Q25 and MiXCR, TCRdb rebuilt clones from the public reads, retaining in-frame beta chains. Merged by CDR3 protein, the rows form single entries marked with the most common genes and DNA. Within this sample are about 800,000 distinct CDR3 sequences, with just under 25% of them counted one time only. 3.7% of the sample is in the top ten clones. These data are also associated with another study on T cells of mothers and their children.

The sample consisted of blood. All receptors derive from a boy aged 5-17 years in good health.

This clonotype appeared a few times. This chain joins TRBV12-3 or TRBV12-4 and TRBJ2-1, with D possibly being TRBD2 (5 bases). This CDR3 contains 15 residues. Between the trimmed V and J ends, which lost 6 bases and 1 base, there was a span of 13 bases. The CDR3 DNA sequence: TGTGCCAGCAGCCCGGGTCGAGGGTCCTACAATGAGCAGTTCTTC. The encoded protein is CASSPGRGSYNEQFF.

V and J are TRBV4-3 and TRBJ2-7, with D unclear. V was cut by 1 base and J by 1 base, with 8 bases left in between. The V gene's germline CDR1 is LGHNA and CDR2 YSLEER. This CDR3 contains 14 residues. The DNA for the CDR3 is TGCGCCAGCAGCCAAGTCAAAGGGTCCTACGAGCAGTACTTC. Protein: CASSQVKGSYEQYF.

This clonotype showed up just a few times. CDR3 sequence (DNA): TGTGCCAGCAGCGTCTCACCAACAGGGGACGAGCAGTACTTC. As protein: CASSVSPTGDEQYF. J is TRBJ2-7 and V is TRBV9, with 7 nucleotides matching TRBD1. Per the germline V gene, CDR1 is SGDLS and CDR2 is YYNGEE. Trimming at V came to 2 bases and at J to 5 bases, leaving 7 bases not matched to a gene. The length of the CDR3 is 14 residues.

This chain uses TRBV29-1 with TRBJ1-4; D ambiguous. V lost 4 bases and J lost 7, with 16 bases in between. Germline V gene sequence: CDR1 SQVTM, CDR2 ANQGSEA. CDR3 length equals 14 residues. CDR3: CSVGKTHSTEKLFF. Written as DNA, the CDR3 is TGCAGCGTTGGAAAGACCCACTCTACTGAAAAACTGTTTTTT.

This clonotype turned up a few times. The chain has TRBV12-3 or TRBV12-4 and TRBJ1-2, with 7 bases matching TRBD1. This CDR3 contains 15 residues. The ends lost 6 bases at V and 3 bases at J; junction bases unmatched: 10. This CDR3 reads CASSPQGTIDYGYTF. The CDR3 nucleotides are TGTGCCAGCAGCCCACAGGGGACAATAGACTATGGCTACACCTTC.

CDR3 residues: CSVEDHQRLNEQFF. CDR3 in DNA: TGCAGCGTTGAAGATCATCAAAGACTTAATGAGCAGTTCTTC. J is TRBJ2-1 and V is TRBV29-1; D is ambiguous. Germline CDR1 and CDR2: SQVTM and ANQGSEA. The V end was cut by 0 bases, the J end by 7 bases, with 13 bases between. The CDR3 spans 14 residues.

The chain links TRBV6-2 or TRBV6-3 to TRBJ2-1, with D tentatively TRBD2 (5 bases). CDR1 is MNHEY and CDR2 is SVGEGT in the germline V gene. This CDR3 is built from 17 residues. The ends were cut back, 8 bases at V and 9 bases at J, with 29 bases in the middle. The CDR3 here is CASPPHRASLDSGEQFF. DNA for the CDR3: TGTGCCAGCCCTCCCCACCGGGCTAGCCTAGATTCAGGTGAGCAGTTCTTC.

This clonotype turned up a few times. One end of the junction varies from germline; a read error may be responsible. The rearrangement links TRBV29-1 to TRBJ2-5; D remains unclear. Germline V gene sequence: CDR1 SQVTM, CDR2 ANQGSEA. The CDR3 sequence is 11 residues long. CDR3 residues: CSAAGPYEQHF. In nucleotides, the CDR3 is TGCAGCGCCGCCGGACCTTACGAGCAGCACTTC.

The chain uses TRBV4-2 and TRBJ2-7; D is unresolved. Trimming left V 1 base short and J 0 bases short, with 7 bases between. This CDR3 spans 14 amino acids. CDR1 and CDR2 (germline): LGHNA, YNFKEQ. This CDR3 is CASSQVESSYEQYF. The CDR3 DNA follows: TGTGCCAGCAGCCAAGTCGAAAGCTCCTACGAGCAGTACTTC.

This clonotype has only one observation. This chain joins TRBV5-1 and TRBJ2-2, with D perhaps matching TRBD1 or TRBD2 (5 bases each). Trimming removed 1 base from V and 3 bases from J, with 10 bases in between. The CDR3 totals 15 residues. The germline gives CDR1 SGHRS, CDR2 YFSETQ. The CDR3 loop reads CASSLFGADTGELFF. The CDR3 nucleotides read TGCGCCAGCAGCTTGTTCGGGGCGGACACCGGGGAGCTGTTTTTT.

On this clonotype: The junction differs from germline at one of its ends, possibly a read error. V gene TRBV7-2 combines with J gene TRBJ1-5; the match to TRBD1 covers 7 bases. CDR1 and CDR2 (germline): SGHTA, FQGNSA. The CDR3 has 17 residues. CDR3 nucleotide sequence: TGTGCCGGCAGCTTTGGTTTGACAGGGCGACGCAATCAGCCCCAGCATTTT. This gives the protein CAGSFGLTGRRNQPQHF.

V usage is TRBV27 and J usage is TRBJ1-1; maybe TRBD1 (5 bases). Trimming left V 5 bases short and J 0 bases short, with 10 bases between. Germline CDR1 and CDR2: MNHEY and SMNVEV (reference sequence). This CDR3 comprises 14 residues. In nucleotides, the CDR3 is TGTGCCAGCAGTGCCAGGGTTATGAACACTGAAGCTTTCTTT. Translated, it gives CASSARVMNTEAFF.

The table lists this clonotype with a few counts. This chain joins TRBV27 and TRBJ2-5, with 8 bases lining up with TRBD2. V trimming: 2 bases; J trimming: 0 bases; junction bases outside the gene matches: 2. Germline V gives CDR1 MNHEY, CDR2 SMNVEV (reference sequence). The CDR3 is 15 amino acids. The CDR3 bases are TGTGCCAGCAGTTTAATAGCGGGATACCAAGAGACCCAGTACTTC. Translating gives CASSLIAGYQETQYF.

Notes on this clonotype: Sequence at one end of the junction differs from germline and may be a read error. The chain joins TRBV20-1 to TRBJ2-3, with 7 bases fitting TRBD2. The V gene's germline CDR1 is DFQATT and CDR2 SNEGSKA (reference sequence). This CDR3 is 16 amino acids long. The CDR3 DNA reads TGCAGTGCTGGAGATAGCGGGCCGAGTACCACAGATACGCAGTATTTT. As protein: CSAGDSGPSTTDTQYF.

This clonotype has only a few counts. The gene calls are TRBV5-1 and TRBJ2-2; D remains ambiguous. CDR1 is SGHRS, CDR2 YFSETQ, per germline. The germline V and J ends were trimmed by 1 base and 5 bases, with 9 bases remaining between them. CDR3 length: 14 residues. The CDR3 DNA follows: TGCGCCAGCAGCTTGATGAGGTGGACCGGGGAGCTGTTTTTT. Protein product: CASSLMRWTGELFF.

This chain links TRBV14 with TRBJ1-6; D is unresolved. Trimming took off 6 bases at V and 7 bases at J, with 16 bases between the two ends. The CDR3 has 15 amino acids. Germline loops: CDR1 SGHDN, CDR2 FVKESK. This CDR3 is CASSHIGLGNSPLHF. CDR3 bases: TGTGCCAGCAGTCACATTGGACTCGGGAATTCACCCCTCCACTTT. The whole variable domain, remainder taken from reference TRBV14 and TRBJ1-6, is EAGVTQFPSHSVIEKGQTVTLRCDPISGHDNLYWYRRVMGKEIKFLLHFVKESKQDESGMPNNRFLAERTGGTYSTLKVQPAELEDSGVYFCASSHIGLGNSPLHFGNGTRLTVT.

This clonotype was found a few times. The CDR3 region is CSARTWTGRLTGYTF. DNA of the CDR3: TGCAGTGCTAGAACCTGGACAGGGCGATTGACTGGCTACACCTTC. The V call is TRBV20-1, the J call TRBJ1-2; 8 nucleotides agree with TRBD1. This CDR3 is built from 15 residues. Germline trimming cut 2 bases from V and 7 bases from J; bases unmatched to any gene: 12. Germline V gene sequence: CDR1 DFQATT, CDR2 SNEGSKA (reference sequence).

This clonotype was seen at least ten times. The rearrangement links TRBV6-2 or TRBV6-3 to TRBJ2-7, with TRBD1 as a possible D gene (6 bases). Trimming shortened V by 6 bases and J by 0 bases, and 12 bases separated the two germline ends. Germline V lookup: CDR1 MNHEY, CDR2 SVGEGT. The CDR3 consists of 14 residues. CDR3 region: CASRGTGSSYEQYF. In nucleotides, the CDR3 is TGTGCCAGCAGAGGAACAGGGAGCTCCTACGAGCAGTACTTC.

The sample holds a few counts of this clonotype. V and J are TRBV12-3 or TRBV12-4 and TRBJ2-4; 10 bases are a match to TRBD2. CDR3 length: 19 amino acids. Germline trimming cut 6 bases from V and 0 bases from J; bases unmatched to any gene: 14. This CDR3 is CASRAGGLQTDLAKNIQYF. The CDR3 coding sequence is TGTGCCAGCAGAGCGGGGGGGCTTCAAACTGACCTAGCCAAAAACATTCAGTACTTC.

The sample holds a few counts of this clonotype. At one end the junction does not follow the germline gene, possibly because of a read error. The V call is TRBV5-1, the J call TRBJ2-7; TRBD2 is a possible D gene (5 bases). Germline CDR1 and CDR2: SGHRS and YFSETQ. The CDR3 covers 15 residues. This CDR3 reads CASSLGAGITYERYF. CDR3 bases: TGCGCCAGCAGCTTGGGGGCCGGGATCACCTACGAGCGGTACTTC.

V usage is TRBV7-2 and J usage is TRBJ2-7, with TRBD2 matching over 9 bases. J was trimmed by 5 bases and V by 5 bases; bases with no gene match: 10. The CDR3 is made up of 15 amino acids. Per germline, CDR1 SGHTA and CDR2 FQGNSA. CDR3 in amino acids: CASSAIAGVANEQYF. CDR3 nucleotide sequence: TGTGCCAGCAGCGCTATAGCGGGAGTAGCAAACGAGCAGTACTTC.

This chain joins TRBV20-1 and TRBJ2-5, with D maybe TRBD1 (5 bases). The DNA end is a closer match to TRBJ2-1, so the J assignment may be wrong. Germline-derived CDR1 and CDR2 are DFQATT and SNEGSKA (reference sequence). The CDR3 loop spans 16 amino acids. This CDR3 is CSARDGGHLSYNEQFF. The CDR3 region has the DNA TGCAGTGCTAGAGATGGCGGACACCTTTCCTACAATGAGCAGTTCTTC.

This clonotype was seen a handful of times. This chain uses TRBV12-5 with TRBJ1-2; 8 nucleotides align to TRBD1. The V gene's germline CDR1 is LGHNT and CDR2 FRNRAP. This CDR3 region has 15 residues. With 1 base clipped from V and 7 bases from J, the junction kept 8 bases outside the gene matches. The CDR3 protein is CASGLAGGPAGGYTF. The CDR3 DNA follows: TGTGCTAGTGGTTTGGCAGGGGGCCCGGCGGGTGGCTACACCTTC.